A single sample gave rise to the 18 T cell receptor beta chains below, sequenced in a study of T cells in Graves' hyperthyroidism and ophthalmopathy. TCR beta CDR3 sequences were amplified from RNA transcripts. Initially, a first-round RT-PCR of the TCR CDR3 employed the HTBI primer set. One entry per CDR3 protein, called by TCRdb with MiXCR from the multiplex PCR reads. The sample comprises 650,000 to 750,000 distinct CDR3 sequences, 14% of which are singletons, and roughly a tenth rests with the top ten. The sequencing sample was made of blood. These receptors were collected from a woman younger than 30 with Graves' hyperthyroidism.

This clonotype appeared many times. The chain combines TRBV19 with TRBJ1-1; D not certain. Germline values: CDR1 LNHDA, CDR2 SQIVND (reference sequence). CDR3 length equals 13 residues. V shed 9 bases and J shed 7 bases, with 18 bases lying between them. This CDR3 reads CASRSLDRDEAFF. The CDR3 DNA follows: TGTGCCAGCCGTTCACTAGACCGCGATGAAGCTTTCTTT.

This clonotype was observed a few times. The rearrangement uses TRBV7-9 and TRBJ2-1; D call uncertain. The CDR3 sequence is 12 residues long. V lost 7 bases, J lost 5 bases, and 9 bases lay in between. The germline CDR1 and CDR2 sequences are SEHNR and FQNEAQ (reference sequence). CDR3 DNA: TGTGCCAGCACGGACCGCGACAATGAGCAGTTCTTC. As protein: CASTDRDNEQFF.

The chain couples TRBV19 to TRBJ2-3; tentative D call: TRBD1 (5 bases). This CDR3 comprises 17 residues. Per germline, CDR1 LNHDA and CDR2 SQIVND (reference sequence). Trimming took 4 bases from V and 1 from J, leaving 18 bases between them. This CDR3 is CASSTYEGSRGTDTQYF. DNA of the CDR3: TGTGCCAGTAGTACCTACGAAGGATCCAGGGGCACAGATACGCAGTATTTT.

This clonotype occurred once. One base away lies a much larger clone, so this may be a sequencing read error. V and J are TRBV18 and TRBJ2-1; 7 bases are shared with TRBD1. CDR3 length: 12 amino acids. With 6 bases clipped from V and 5 bases from J, the junction kept 1 base outside the gene matches. Germline-derived CDR1 and CDR2 are KGHSH and LQKENI. For the CDR3, the DNA is TGTGCCAGCTCGGGGACAGACAATGAGCAGTTCTTC. It is translated as CASSGTDNEQFF.

The chain uses TRBV20-1 and TRBJ2-7; D tentatively fits TRBD1 or TRBD2 (6 bases each). Germline-derived CDR1 and CDR2 are DFQATT and SNEGSKA (reference sequence). The CDR3 is 13 residues long. The V end was cut by 6 bases, the J end by 7 bases, with 19 bases between. The CDR3 DNA is TGCAGTGCCCCGAAGGGGGGTGGCCGGGAGCAGTACTTC. Translation gives CSAPKGGGREQYF.

Remarks on this clonotype: This could be a read error, since a much larger clone is one nucleotide away. This chain links TRBV2 with TRBJ1-3; D uncertain. This CDR3 has 16 residues. Germline V gene sequence: CDR1 SNHLY, CDR2 FYNNEI. The CDR3 loop reads CASRPGIKAAGNTKYF. CDR3 bases: TGTGCCAGCAGACCGGGGATAAAAGCGGCCGGAAACACCAAATATTTT.

The chain employs TRBV27 and TRBJ1-6; 7 bases agree with TRBD1. Germline CDR1 is MNHEY and CDR2 is SMNVEV (reference sequence). The CDR3 length is 16 residues. With 2 bases clipped from V and 8 bases from J, the junction kept 9 bases outside the gene matches. CDR3 loop: CASSLIWDSTYSPLHF. CDR3 nucleotide sequence: TGTGCCAGCAGTTTAATCTGGGACAGTACATATTCACCCCTCCACTTT.

This clonotype was found many times. This chain links TRBV18 with TRBJ2-3, with 12 bases fitting TRBD2. This CDR3 is 17 amino acids long. In germline, CDR1 is KGHSH, CDR2 LQKENI. V trimming: 2 bases; J trimming: 2 bases; junction bases outside the gene matches: 5. CDR3 in amino acids: CASSPKLAGGSTDTQYF. DNA for the CDR3: TGTGCCAGCTCACCAAAACTAGCGGGAGGCTCCACAGATACGCAGTATTTT.

The chain joins TRBV27 to TRBJ2-7, with 10 bases aligning to TRBD1. CDR3 length: 17 amino acids. Trimming cost V 3 bases and J 3 bases; bases outside gene matches: 11. Per the germline V gene, CDR1 is MNHEY and CDR2 is SMNVEV (reference sequence). CDR3 residues: CASSFLLTGTGDYEQYF. CDR3 DNA sequence: TGTGCCAGCAGTTTCCTCTTAACCGGGACAGGGGACTACGAGCAGTACTTC.

This clonotype showed up many times. The CDR3 DNA reads as TGTGCCAGTTCTGGCACCTTGAACACTGAAGCTTTCTTT. The encoded protein is CASSGTLNTEAFF. This rearrangement joins TRBV19 to TRBJ1-1; D is uncertain. The V and J ends lost 8 bases and 0 bases respectively, with 10 bases between them. Germline V gene lookup returns CDR1 LNHDA and CDR2 SQIVND (reference sequence). The CDR3 consists of 13 residues.

This clonotype was seen at least ten times. The rearrangement uses TRBV12-3 or TRBV12-4 and TRBJ1-1, with no clear D. The CDR3 totals 17 residues. Trimming took 3 bases from V and 10 from J, leaving 27 bases between them. The DNA of the CDR3 is TGTGCCAGCAGTTTTTCACTCCAAGACGATTCTGGTGAGGTAGCTTTCTTT. Encoded protein: CASSFSLQDDSGEVAFF.

The rearrangement links TRBV6-2 or TRBV6-3 to TRBJ2-1; 7 nucleotides match TRBD2. Germline CDR1 MNHEY, CDR2 SVGEGT. The CDR3 loop spans 14 amino acids. The ends lost 2 bases at V and 8 bases at J; junction bases unmatched: 6. The CDR3 loop is CASSYVLAPDEQFF. For the CDR3, the DNA is TGTGCCAGCAGTTACGTACTAGCGCCCGATGAGCAGTTCTTC.

The table lists this clonotype with a few counts. The gene calls are TRBV6-2 or TRBV6-3 and TRBJ1-5, with 8 bases that match TRBD1. Germline CDR1 is MNHEY and CDR2 is SVGEGT. Losses at the gene ends were 5 bases for V and 3 bases for J; bases not matched to a gene: 9. This CDR3 has 16 residues. The CDR3 DNA reads as TGTGCCAGCAGTACGGACAGGGTTATCGACAATCAGCCCCAGCATTTT. It codes for CASSTDRVIDNQPQHF.

Many counts were recorded for this clonotype. This chain uses TRBV12-3 or TRBV12-4 with TRBJ2-1, with D unresolved. This CDR3 has 13 amino acids. Trimming cost V 2 bases and J 8 bases, with 10 bases left between them. The CDR3 here is CASSLIEGDEQFF. The CDR3 DNA follows: TGTGCCAGCAGTTTAATTGAAGGCGATGAGCAGTTCTTC.

This clonotype was observed many times. This rearrangement joins TRBV2 to TRBJ2-3, with 7 bases fitting TRBD1. The V gene's germline CDR1 is SNHLY and CDR2 FYNNEI. The CDR3 extends over 14 amino acids. The V segment lost 6 bases and the J segment 3 bases; nucleotides outside the gene matches: 6. CDR3 protein: CASSVTGATDTQYF. CDR3 in DNA: TGTGCCAGCAGCGTTACAGGGGCGACAGATACGCAGTATTTT.

In this sample, this clonotype turned up many times. This chain links TRBV29-1 with TRBJ2-7; 15 bases are a match to TRBD2. The CDR3 is 19 amino acids. Germline V CDR1 and CDR2: SQVTM, ANQGSEA. V shed 1 base and J 0 bases; nucleotides not matched to a gene: 10. The CDR3 DNA is TGCAGCGTTGAAGTCGGTGGGGGACTAGCGGGAGGTAACTCCTACGAGCAGTACTTC. Its protein is CSVEVGGGLAGGNSYEQYF.

This clonotype was seen a handful of times. The chain recombines TRBV7-9 with TRBJ2-1, with D tentatively TRBD1 (5 bases). In germline, CDR1 is SEHNR, CDR2 FQNEAQ (reference sequence). The CDR3 runs to 16 residues. Trimming stripped 1 base from V and 5 bases from J, with 15 bases between. This CDR3 is CASSLEGIPTHNEQFF. DNA of the CDR3: TGTGCCAGCAGCTTAGAGGGGATTCCTACCCACAATGAGCAGTTCTTC.

This clonotype was observed a few times. The gene calls are TRBV6-2 or TRBV6-3 and TRBJ1-5; tentative D call: TRBD1 (6 bases). This CDR3 has 19 amino acids. Trimming pared 0 bases from V and 0 bases from J, leaving 18 bases between. CDR1 is MNHEY, CDR2 SVGEGT, per germline. CDR3 DNA sequence: TGTGCCAGCAGTTACTCGAATGGCAGGGGAGTTTATAGCAATCAGCCCCAGCATTTT. It translates to CASSYSNGRGVYSNQPQHF.